This T cell receptor beta chain was found in a study of cytomegalovirus exposure and HLA in healthy donors (dated by TCRdb to 2016 to 2017). With respect to the entire study: An earlier analysis of some 600 of the donors reported about 280 Gb of sequence data and 95 million to 140 million unique TCR beta sequences obtained from roughly 180 million T cells. An early release covering more than 500 HLA-typed donors comprised around 300 gigabases of sequencing data and around 80 million unique TCR sequences. Among the approximately 420 genotyped donors, approximately 77% belonged to the genetic ancestry cluster associated with self-reported Caucasian donors. The aim of the study was to test whether cataloging public T cell receptors could identify signatures of past pathogen exposure. Using immunosequencing, the study profiled T cell repertoires from roughly 650 subjects and related those repertoires to cytomegalovirus serostatus. Along with the roughly 670-subject first cohort, a separate validation cohort of over a hundred different subjects was used. To predict cytomegalovirus infection status, the study combined high-throughput TCR immunosequencing, statistical association of individual TCRs with disease status, and machine learning. In a later analysis, previously published TCR beta repertoires from fewer than 750 donors were re-analyzed and high-resolution HLA genotyping was added so that TCR occurrence patterns could be studied. Rather than using new phenotypic data, the later analysis identified candidate immune exposures from TCR beta sequences and from how often those sequences occurred across donors. An earlier analysis of 500 to 750 of the donors applied high-throughput TCR beta sequencing to assess whether each TCR beta V gene segment acted as functional or pseudogenic. Donor age, sex, ethnicity and CMV serostatus were compiled alongside the repertoire data. A later genetic analysis used genome-wide SNP genotypes for about 60% of the 666 donors, treating that subset as a discovery cohort. All discovery cohort repertoires had been generated on a single sequencing platform. Both class I and class II loci were covered by HLA typing, at four-digit resolution. Typing coverage differed by locus: A, B, C, DRB1 and DQB1 were typed in about 620-630 donors, DQA1 in 500 to 550, DPA1 in some 570, and DPB1 in just under 490. Roughly 5 DR-DQ haplotypes were treated as single units for association and clustering because of strong linkage in the cohort. Across some 400 genotyped donors of the cohort, an average of roughly 250,000 unique TCR beta nucleotide sequences per donor were sequenced, and roughly a sixth of those sequences were non-productive.

Libraries were made using the immunoSEQ multiplex PCR assay. For the multiplex PCR, a mixture combining 60 forward primers for TCR Vbeta segments and 13 reverse primers for TCR Jbeta segments was used. The CDR3 region of rearranged TCR beta genes was amplified from genomic DNA by a multiplex PCR assay. On the Illumina HiSeq System, the amplified TCR beta libraries were sequenced as 87-base-pair reads. Under the source paper's analysis protocol: Across the roughly 600 repertoires, a later analysis counted 60 million to 90 million unique TCR beta chains, around 11 million of which were shared by at least two donors. To remove PCR and sequencing errors, raw reads were error-corrected and collapsed into unique sequences using a nearest-neighbor algorithm that merged closely related sequences. To assign V, D and J gene segments, CDR3 sequences were aligned to IMGT reference sequences. For a sequence to be retained, a match of at least six nucleotides to both a V gene segment and a J gene segment was required. Rearrangements were called productive when the CDR3 lacked stop codons and stayed in frame with V and J; all others were non-productive. Following IMGT convention, CDR3 was defined as the stretch from the second conserved V-encoded cysteine to the conserved J-encoded phenylalanine. Sequences without an unambiguous match to a single V gene segment were excluded from the earlier analysis of approximately 600 of the donors. An earlier analysis of over 450 of the donors classified V segments as functional when productive rearrangements were above 56.7% and as segregating when the standard deviation between donors was above 5%. A statistical classification framework was developed to diagnose cytomegalovirus status using the catalog of TCR beta chain sequences. In a later analysis, V and J genes were assigned by comparing TCR nucleotide sequences against IMGT/GENE-DB human TR gene sequences. Using the TCRdist pipeline, a later analysis assigned CDR3 sequences along with most-parsimonious VDJ recombination scenarios. In a later analysis, every TCR beta chain was defined by the combination of its CDR3 amino acid sequence and its V-gene family, and reads without a unique V-gene family were dropped. As a way to deal with suspected cross-contamination and a sequencing artifact, a later analysis dropped 500 to 700 nucleotide sequences that were highly shared and had low generation probability. In a later analysis, a clonal expansion index was calculated for each public chain from normalized within-repertoire ranks of inferred template counts. In a later analysis, generation probabilities were computed using a VDJ recombination model fitted to out-of-frame rearrangements, and the results were checked against IGoR. A later analysis scored TCR-TCR, TCR-HLA and TCR-CMV co-occurrence with hypergeometric tests, applying a repertoire-size bias correction to TCR pairs. A later analysis estimated false discovery rates by permuting HLA or CMV assignments 20 times. In a later analysis, co-occurring TCRs were grouped using DBSCAN, with TCRdist sequence similarity added in when clustering inside HLA-allele-positive subsets. Repertoires with fewer than 30,000 or more than 120,000 public chains, plus five repertoires with anomalous nucleotide sharing, were excluded from co-occurrence clustering. In TCRdb, the immuneACCESS table is reduced to in-frame sequences with V and J assigned. These tables do not hold every clone; where another copy was compared, an unresolved V gene accounts for under half, and the others remain unexplained. Clone size and the V and J calls come from that table; the DNA yielded D and trimming. This sample gives under 200,000 clones in total; roughly 75% of them show up just once. Jointly, the top ten make up over 4.5% of the sample.

With regard to this clone: No antigen is known for it. No much larger clone exists at a distance of one base, and base qualities are not known.

Cut back by 2 bases and 7 bases, the V and J ends lie 8 bases apart. As encoded in the germline V gene (reference sequence), CDR1 is DFQATT while CDR2 is SNEGSKA. From cysteine to phenylalanine, the CDR3 is 11 amino acids long. The DNA shown is the 33-base CDR3, in frame from base 1. In total, 630 or so healthy bone marrow donors made up the cohort. Cohort members were all nominally healthy when sampled, although unrecorded immune exposures were likely present. The donor was CMV seronegative and was included in the group of a few hundred seronegative cohort members. A peripheral blood sample was collected from each donor, and TCR beta sequencing was performed on peripheral blood mononuclear cells. The Qiagen DNeasy Blood Extraction Kit was used to extract genomic DNA from the blood cell samples. Broader findings and caveats from the paper: In vitro tests confirmed that three of the cytomegalovirus-associated TCR beta chains recognize cytomegalovirus antigens. Roughly uniform sequencing depth across donors was assumed in presence/absence analyses, although this assumption may not hold. In the study, approximately 150 TCR beta chains were listed as associated with cytomegalovirus. In a later analysis, the rate of TCR association differed among HLA loci, with DRB1 alleles having the most associated TCRs and HLA-C alleles having the fewest. A cluster of highly shared sequence variants was judged likely to be a technical artifact of the sequencing pipeline. Because counts were too low, about 18 rarely observed V segments, including chromosome 9 orphons, were excluded from the earlier analysis of some 540 of the donors. HLA typing was unavailable for some donors at each locus, so association tests used only the typed subset. Immune exposure information for the cohort was limited to CMV serostatus. Linkage disequilibrium might explain the correlated functional status among segregating V segments, but an unknown experimental factor could not be ruled out. Because the 87-base-pair reads could not distinguish some IMGT-functional V segments, including TRBV6-2 and TRBV6-3, those segments were excluded. In a later analysis, some 18,000 TCR beta sequences were associated with specific HLA alleles at a false discovery rate of 0.05. Cytomegalovirus status was reported to be diagnosed by the classifier with high specificity and sensitivity in both the original and validation cohorts. A later analysis reported that several top co-occurrence clusters appeared linked to parvovirus B19, influenza, CMV and Epstein-Barr virus. Compared with the roughly 670-donor mean, donors in an Asian-associated ancestry cluster had fewer N-insertions in productive TCRs, according to a later genetic analysis. In a later analysis, most CMV-associated TCR beta chains were found to appear HLA-restricted, with HLA associations seemingly driven largely by CMV exposure. In this cohort, only TCR beta chains were sequenced, and detectable features were limited by the absence of alpha or paired-chain data. While some public TCRs were present in many individuals, most TCR sequences turned up only very rarely across donors. When HLA alleles, especially DR and DQ, strongly co-occurred, attributing TCR associations to individual alleles was difficult. An earlier analysis of around 540 of the donors showed that most TCR beta V segments appeared in productive rearrangements either about 87% or about 30% of the time, which broadly matched IMGT annotations. A further reported finding was that TCR beta sequences accurately predicted the HLA-A and HLA-B alleles for most subjects in the first cohort. The authors suggested that the approach could potentially be generalized to other disease states and immunological phenotypes. In a later analysis, HLA-associated TCR beta chains were found to be more clonally expanded and to have lower generation probabilities than equally common non-associated chains. V-gene and J-gene trimming of TCR beta chains was associated with a missense DCLRE1C variant in a later genetic analysis, and the association was replicated in an independent cohort.

Sequenced material: PBMCs. The TCR comes from a male donor in good health and CMV-seronegative. The rearrangement combines TRBV20-1 with TRBJ1-2, with the D segment identity uncertain. The CDR3 sequence is CSARSPLGYTF. The nucleotide sequence reads TGCAGTGCTAGATCTCCCCTTGGCTACACCTTC.